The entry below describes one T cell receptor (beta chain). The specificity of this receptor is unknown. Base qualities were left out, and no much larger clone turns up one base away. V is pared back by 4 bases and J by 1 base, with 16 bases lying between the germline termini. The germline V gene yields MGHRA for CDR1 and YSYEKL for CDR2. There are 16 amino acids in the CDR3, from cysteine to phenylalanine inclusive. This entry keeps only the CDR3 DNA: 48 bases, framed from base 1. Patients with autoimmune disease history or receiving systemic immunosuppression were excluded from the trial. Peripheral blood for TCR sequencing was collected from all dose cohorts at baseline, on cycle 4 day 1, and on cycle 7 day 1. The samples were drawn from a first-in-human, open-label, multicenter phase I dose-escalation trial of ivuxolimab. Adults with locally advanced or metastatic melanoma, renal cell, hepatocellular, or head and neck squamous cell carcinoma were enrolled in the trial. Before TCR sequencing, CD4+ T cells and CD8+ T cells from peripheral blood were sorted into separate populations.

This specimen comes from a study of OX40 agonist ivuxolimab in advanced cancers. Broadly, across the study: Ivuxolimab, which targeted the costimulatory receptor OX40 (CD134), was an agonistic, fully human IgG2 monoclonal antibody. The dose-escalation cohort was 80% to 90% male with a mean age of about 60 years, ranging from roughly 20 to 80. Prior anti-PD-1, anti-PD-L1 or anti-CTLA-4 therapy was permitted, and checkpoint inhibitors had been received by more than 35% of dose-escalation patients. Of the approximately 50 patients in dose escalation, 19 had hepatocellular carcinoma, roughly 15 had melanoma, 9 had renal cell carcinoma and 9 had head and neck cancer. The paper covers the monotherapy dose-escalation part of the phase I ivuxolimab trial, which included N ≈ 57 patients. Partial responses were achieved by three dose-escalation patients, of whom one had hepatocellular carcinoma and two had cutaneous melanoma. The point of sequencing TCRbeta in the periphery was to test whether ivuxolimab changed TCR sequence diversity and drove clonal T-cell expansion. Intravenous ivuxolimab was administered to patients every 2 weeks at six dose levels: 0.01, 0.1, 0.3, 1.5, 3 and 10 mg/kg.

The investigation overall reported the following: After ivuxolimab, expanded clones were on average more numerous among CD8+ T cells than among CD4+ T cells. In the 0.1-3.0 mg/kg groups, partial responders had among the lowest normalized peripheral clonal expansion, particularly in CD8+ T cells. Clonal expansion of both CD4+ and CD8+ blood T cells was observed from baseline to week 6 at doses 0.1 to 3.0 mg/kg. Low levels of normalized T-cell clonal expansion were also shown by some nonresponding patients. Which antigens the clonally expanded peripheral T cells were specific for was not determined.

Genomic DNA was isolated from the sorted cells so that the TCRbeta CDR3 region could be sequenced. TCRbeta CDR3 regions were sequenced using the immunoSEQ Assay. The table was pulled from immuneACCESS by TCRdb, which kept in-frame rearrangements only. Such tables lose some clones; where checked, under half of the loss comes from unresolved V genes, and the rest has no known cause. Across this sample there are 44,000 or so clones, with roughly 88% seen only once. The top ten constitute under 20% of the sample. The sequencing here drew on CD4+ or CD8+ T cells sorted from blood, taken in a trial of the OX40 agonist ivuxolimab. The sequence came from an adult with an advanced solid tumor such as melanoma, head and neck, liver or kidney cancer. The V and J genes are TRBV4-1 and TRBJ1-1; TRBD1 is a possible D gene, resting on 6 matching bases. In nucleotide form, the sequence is TGCGCCAGCAGCCTTCTACTTCCGGGACAGAACACTGAAGCTTTCTTT. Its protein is CASSLLLPGQNTEAFF.